The 16 T cell receptor beta chains below were found in one sample sequenced in a study of CD8+ T cells in alopecia areata. RNA extraction and reverse transcription yielded cDNA as sequencing template. Profiled with immunoSEQ multiplex PCR; TCRdb holds only in-frame clones, not every one. This sample has 100,000 to 130,000 clones, with under 60% found just once. Sequencing used NKG2D-low CD8+ T cells sorted from blood. These receptors were collected from a human donor with alopecia areata.

This clone was observed a handful of times. J is TRBJ2-7 and V is TRBV27, with a possible D match to TRBD2 (6 bases). V was shortened by 2 bases and J by 5 bases, with 10 bases between the two germline ends. CDR3 length equals 13 residues. The germline gives CDR1 MNHEY, CDR2 SMNVEV (reference sequence). For the CDR3, the DNA is TGTGCCAGCAGTTTAACGGGGGTCCACGAGCAGTACTTC. Amino acid sequence: CASSLTGVHEQYF.

This clone has more than one count but fewer than ten. The chain uses TRBV27 and TRBJ2-1; D ambiguous. V shed 4 bases and J shed 4 bases, with 8 bases lying between them. CDR1 is MNHEY and CDR2 is SMNVEV in the germline V gene (reference sequence). This CDR3 contains 13 residues. The CDR3 region has the DNA TGTGCCAGCAGTTCCGGGCGATACAATGAGCAGTTCTTC. Protein sequence: CASSSGRYNEQFF.

This sequence joins TRBV28 and TRBJ2-3; 11 nucleotides align to TRBD2. The CDR3 contains 17 residues. V shed 5 bases, J shed 4 bases, and the junction held 11 bases outside the gene matches. Germline CDR1 MDHEN, CDR2 SYDVKM. CDR3 DNA sequence: TGTGCCAGCAGTCCCCCCCGAGTAGCGGGAGGGCCAGATACGCAGTATTTT. Encoded protein: CASSPPRVAGGPDTQYF.

CDR3 amino acids: CASSPGTGTGEQYF. The CDR3 DNA is TGTGCCAGCAGTCCCGGGACAGGGACGGGCGAGCAGTACTTC. The chain couples TRBV2 to TRBJ2-7; 9 bases fit TRBD1. Per germline, CDR1 SNHLY and CDR2 FYNNEI. J was trimmed by 6 bases and V by 5 bases; bases with no gene match: 8. The CDR3 covers 14 residues.

The sample holds a few counts of this clone. V gene TRBV5-1 combines with J gene TRBJ2-7; 9 bases are shared with TRBD1. This CDR3 region has 14 residues. The trim removed 1 base at V and 5 bases at J, leaving 4 bases unmatched. Germline-derived CDR1 and CDR2 are SGHRS and YFSETQ. The CDR3 DNA reads as TGCGCCAGCAGCTTGTATGACAGGGGGGACGAGCAGTACTTC. This translates into CASSLYDRGDEQYF.

In its sample, this clone was seen a few times. The DNA for the CDR3 is TGTGCCAGCAGCTTAGTATCCAGCGGGAGACTCGGAGATACGCAGTATTTT. Its translation is CASSLVSSGRLGDTQYF. The chain links TRBV7-9 to TRBJ2-3; TRBD2 matches at 8 bases. The V gene end was trimmed by 1 base and the J gene end by 5 bases; junction bases not matched to a gene: 11. Germline lookup yields CDR1 SEHNR and CDR2 FQNEAQ (reference sequence). The CDR3 extends over 17 amino acids.

The chain's CDR3 is CASSSTRVEGRNTIYF. For the CDR3, the DNA is TGTGCCAGCAGCTCCACCCGGGTCGAGGGGAGAAACACCATATATTTT. This chain connects TRBV7-9 to TRBJ1-3; D might be TRBD1 (5 bases). Germline CDR1 reads SEHNR; CDR2 reads FQNEAQ (reference sequence). The CDR3 totals 16 residues. Trimming removed 4 bases from V and 5 bases from J, with 18 bases in between.

A single count supports this clone. This chain connects TRBV27 to TRBJ2-1; D not resolved. This CDR3 region has 11 residues. Germline V lookup: CDR1 MNHEY, CDR2 SMNVEV (reference sequence). V gave up 6 bases and J gave up 3 bases, with 3 bases separating them. The CDR3 here is CASRDYNEQFF. DNA of the CDR3: TGTGCCAGCAGGGACTACAATGAGCAGTTCTTC.

This clone was found a few times. V is TRBV27 and J is TRBJ2-1, with 9 bases lining up with TRBD2. Unmatched junction bases numbered 9, after V lost 5 bases and J lost 7 bases. The CDR3 covers 15 residues. CDR1 is MNHEY, CDR2 SMNVEV, per germline (reference sequence). The CDR3 DNA follows: TGTGCCAGCAGTCTAGCGGGAACAAGTTGGAATGAGCAGTTCTTC. It specifies CASSLAGTSWNEQFF.

This clone came up a few times. This chain's CDR3 is CSVVGQGEAYEQYF. The CDR3 nucleotides are TGCAGCGTCGTTGGACAGGGGGAGGCCTACGAGCAGTACTTC. This sequence joins TRBV29-1 and TRBJ2-7, with 10 bases aligning to TRBD1. The CDR3 is 14 residues long. The V and J ends lost 6 bases and 2 bases, in that order; junction bases with no gene match: 7. Germline V CDR1 and CDR2: SQVTM, ANQGSEA.

The chain couples TRBV27 to TRBJ2-2; perhaps TRBD1 as D (5 bases). This CDR3 contains 15 residues. V shed 9 bases and J shed 2 bases, with 16 bases lying between them. The germline V gene encodes CDR1 MNHEY and CDR2 SMNVEV (reference sequence). The CDR3 reads CARISFRGNTGELFF. In DNA form, the CDR3 reads TGTGCCAGGATTTCTTTTAGGGGAAACACCGGGGAGCTGTTTTTT.

The chain links TRBV6-6 to TRBJ2-3, with D possibly being TRBD2 (6 bases). The CDR3 extends over 15 amino acids. CDR1 and CDR2 from the germline V gene are MNHNY and SVGAGI (reference sequence). V lost 4 bases and J lost 0, with 11 bases in between. Written as DNA, the CDR3 is TGTGCCAGCAGTTCGGGAGTGGTTAGCACAGATACGCAGTATTTT. Its translation is CASSSGVVSTDTQYF.

This chain's CDR3 is CSVKFSDTQYF. Here the CDR3 DNA reads TGCAGCGTAAAGTTTTCCGATACGCAGTATTTT. The chain carries TRBV29-1 and TRBJ2-3, with D hard to call. This CDR3 is 11 amino acids long. The germline V gene encodes CDR1 SQVTM and CDR2 ANQGSEA. V dropped 6 bases and J dropped 6 bases, with 10 bases sitting between them.

This clone has just a few counts. This chain connects TRBV4-1 to TRBJ2-1; 8 bases match TRBD1. Germline V gives CDR1 MGHRA, CDR2 YSYEKL. The V and J ends lost 1 base and 4 bases, in that order; junction bases with no gene match: 6. CDR3 size: 16 residues. The CDR3 DNA reads as TGCGCCAGCAGCCAAGGGACAGGGATGGGATACAATGAGCAGTTCTTC. This translates into CASSQGTGMGYNEQFF.

The chain joins TRBV30 to TRBJ2-7; D is unclear. Germline CDR1 reads GTSNPN; CDR2 reads SVGIG (reference sequence). This CDR3 contains 12 residues. V was pared by 5 bases and J by 0 bases, with 8 bases between. This chain's CDR3 is CAWAEISYEQYF. The DNA for the CDR3 is TGTGCCTGGGCAGAGATCTCCTACGAGCAGTACTTC.

In its sample, this clone was seen a few times. The CDR3 sequence is CASSLGRGLTEAFF. The CDR3 nucleotides are TGTGCCAGCAGCTTGGGCAGGGGGCTAACTGAAGCTTTCTTT. V gene TRBV5-4 combines with J gene TRBJ1-1; 8 positions match TRBD1. Germline V gives CDR1 SGHNT, CDR2 YYREEE (reference sequence). This CDR3 has 14 residues. The V segment lost 0 bases and the J segment 5 bases; nucleotides outside the gene matches: 3.